A single sample gave rise to the 6 T cell receptor beta chains below, sequenced in a study of PD-1 blockade in classical Hodgkin lymphoma. The repertoire was sequenced with immunoSEQ multiplex PCR; TCRdb's copy has only in-frame clones and lacks some. Here the sample spans about 97,000 clones, 80% to 90% being singletons. Relapses following autologous stem cell transplantation were seen in all patients, with brentuximab vedotin exposure varying. Material: peripheral blood mononuclear cells (PBMCs), obtained before the second cycle of nivolumab. Source of these receptors: a human donor with classical Hodgkin lymphoma.

This clone appeared a few times. The V call is TRBV27, the J call TRBJ1-6, with TRBD1 matching 7 bases. Germline V gives CDR1 MNHEY, CDR2 SMNVEV (reference sequence). Trimming took 0 bases from V and 5 from J; bases not matched to a gene: 10. This CDR3 spans 18 amino acids. CDR3 nucleotides: TGTGCCAGCAGTTTATCGATCAGACGACAGGGTGATAATTCACCCCTCCACTTT. Encoded protein: CASSLSIRRQGDNSPLHF.

The chain couples TRBV11-1 to TRBJ1-6; D is ambiguous. The CDR3 runs 14 residues. Trimming removed 5 bases at V and 7 bases at J, with 12 bases between. CDR1 and CDR2 (germline): SGHAT, FQDESV (reference sequence). The chain's CDR3 is CASSPTPGNSPLHF. The CDR3 DNA follows: TGTGCCAGCAGCCCCACCCCCGGGAATTCACCCCTCCACTTT.

This chain uses TRBV28 with TRBJ2-3, with a weak D call TRBD1 (6 bases). In germline, CDR1 is MDHEN, CDR2 SYDVKM. V was clipped by 3 bases and J by 0 bases, with 13 bases between them. This CDR3 is built from 16 residues. The CDR3 loop reads CASSFSGALSTDTQYF. The CDR3 nucleotides read TGTGCCAGCAGTTTTTCAGGGGCCCTCAGCACAGATACGCAGTATTTT.

This rearrangement joins TRBV21-1 to TRBJ2-3; the tabulated D call, TRBD2, remains unverified against the DNA. TRBV21-1 is a listed pseudogene. This CDR3 has 17 residues. This CDR3 reads CASSKKVRAGEFWSQYF. The CDR3 DNA is TGTGCCAGCAGCAAAAAGGTCAGGGCGGGGGAGTTTTGGTCGCAGTATTTT.

The chain employs TRBV2 and TRBJ1-4; TRBD1 matches at 8 bases. J lost 8 bases, V lost 4 bases, and 9 bases had no gene match. The germline CDR1 and CDR2 sequences are SNHLY and FYNNEI. The CDR3 sequence is 15 residues long. The CDR3: CASSVRPWDREKLFF. The DNA of the CDR3 is TGTGCCAGCAGTGTCCGACCCTGGGACAGGGAAAAACTGTTTTTT.

The J gene is TRBJ2-3, the V gene TRBV13; 7 bases match TRBD2. Germline V lookup: CDR1 PRHDT, CDR2 FYEKMQ (reference sequence). This CDR3 is 15 amino acids long. With 6 bases clipped from V and 2 bases from J, the junction kept 8 bases outside the gene matches. The CDR3 bases are TGTGCCAGCAGATTGAGCGGGGAGCCCACAGATACGCAGTATTTT. Its protein product is CASRLSGEPTDTQYF.